This T cell receptor beta chain was observed in a study of T cell clones after liver transplantation. Looking at the study overall: At least one year of complete immunosuppression withdrawal without enzymes over twice normal defined tolerance. Study-level results: In most of the 8 subjects, circulating graft-donor-reactive CD4 TCRbeta sequences fell significantly after transplant. Graft donor-reactive T cells may have migrated into the graft rather than being deleted.

The assay was immunoSEQ multiplex PCR, and TCRdb's table has in-frame clones only and misses some. This sample has about 76,000 clones; approximately 82% occur once, and the top ten carry 2.8%. As to this clone: The antigen remains unidentified.

The CDR3 consists of 17 residues. The germline CDR1 and CDR2 sequences are SGHNT and YYREEE (reference sequence). Trimming removed 0 bases at V and 0 bases at J, with 13 bases between. The chain links TRBV5-4 to TRBJ1-3; D possibly corresponds to TRBD1 (6 bases). The receptor's source is a human patient who received a liver transplant. A share of the T cells may be of graft donor origin. The sequencing here drew on CD4+ T cells from blood, taken at the 22-month timepoint. The CDR3 DNA is TGTGCCAGCAGCTTGGGGGGGCTCGGTACCTCTGGAAACACCATATATTTT. Its translation: CASSLGGLGTSGNTIYF.